In its sample, the clone carrying this TCR beta chain was seen many times. The CDR3 runs 13 residues. The V and J ends lost 7 bases and 6 bases respectively, with 16 bases between them. The data originate from a study of T cells in Graves' hyperthyroidism and ophthalmopathy. Amplification of TCR beta CDR3 regions used RNA as the template. Researchers ran a first-round RT-PCR on the TCR CDR3 using the HTBI primer set. MiXCR, applied by TCRdb to the multiplex PCR reads, yields one record per CDR3 protein. The sample includes about 600,000 distinct CDR3 sequences, 12% to 15% seen only once; the top ten take roughly 7.1%.

This TCR derives from a woman aged 18-30 years with Graves' ophthalmopathy. Sequencing was done on a sample of blood. This sequence joins TRBV12-3 or TRBV12-4 and TRBJ2-7, with D maybe TRBD1 (6 bases). CDR3 DNA: TGTGCCAGCAAGGCCCACAGGGAATCCGAGCAGTACTTC. This gives the protein CASKAHRESEQYF.